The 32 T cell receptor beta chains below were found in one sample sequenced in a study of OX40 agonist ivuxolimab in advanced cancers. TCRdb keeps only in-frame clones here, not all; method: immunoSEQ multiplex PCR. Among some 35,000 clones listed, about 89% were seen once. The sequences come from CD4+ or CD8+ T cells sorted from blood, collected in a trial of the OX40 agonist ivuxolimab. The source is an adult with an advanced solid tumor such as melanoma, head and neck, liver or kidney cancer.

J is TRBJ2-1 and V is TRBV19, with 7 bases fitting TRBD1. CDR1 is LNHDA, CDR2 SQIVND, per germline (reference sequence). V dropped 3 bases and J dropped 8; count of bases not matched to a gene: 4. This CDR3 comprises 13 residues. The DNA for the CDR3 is TGTGCCAGTAGTATCAACAGGGGAGATGAGCAGTTCTTC. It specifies CASSINRGDEQFF.

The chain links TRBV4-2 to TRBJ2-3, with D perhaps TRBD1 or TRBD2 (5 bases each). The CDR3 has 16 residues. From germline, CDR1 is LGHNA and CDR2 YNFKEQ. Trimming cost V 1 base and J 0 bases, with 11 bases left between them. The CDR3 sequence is CASSQGLGDSTDTQYF. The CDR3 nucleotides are TGTGCCAGCAGCCAAGGTCTTGGGGACAGCACAGATACGCAGTATTTT.

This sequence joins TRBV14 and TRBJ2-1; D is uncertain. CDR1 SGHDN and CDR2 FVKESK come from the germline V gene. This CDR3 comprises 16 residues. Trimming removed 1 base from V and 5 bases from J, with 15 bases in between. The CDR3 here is CASSQGAAIRNNEQFF. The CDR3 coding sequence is TGTGCCAGCAGCCAAGGAGCAGCGATCCGAAACAATGAGCAGTTCTTC.

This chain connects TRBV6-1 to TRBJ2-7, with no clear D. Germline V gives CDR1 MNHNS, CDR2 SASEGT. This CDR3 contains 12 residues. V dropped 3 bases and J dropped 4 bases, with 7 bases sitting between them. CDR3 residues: CASSDSGYEQYF. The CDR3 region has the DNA TGTGCCAGCAGTGACAGTGGTTACGAGCAGTACTTC.

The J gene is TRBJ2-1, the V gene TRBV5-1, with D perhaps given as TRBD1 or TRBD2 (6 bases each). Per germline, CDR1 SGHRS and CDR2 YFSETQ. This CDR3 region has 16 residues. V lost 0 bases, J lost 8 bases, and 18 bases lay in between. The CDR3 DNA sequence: TGCGCCAGCAGCTTGGCCCCGGGGGCTGCCTCCTATGAGCAGTTCTTC. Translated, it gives CASSLAPGAASYEQFF.

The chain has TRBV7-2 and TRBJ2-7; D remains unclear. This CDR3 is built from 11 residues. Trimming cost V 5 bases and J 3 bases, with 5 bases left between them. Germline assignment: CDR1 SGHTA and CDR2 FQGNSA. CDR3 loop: CASSPLYEQYF. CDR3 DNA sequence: TGTGCCAGCAGCCCTCTCTACGAGCAGTACTTC.

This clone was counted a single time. Here the CDR3 DNA reads TGTGCCACGACGCACGAATTCACCGGGGAGCTGTTTTTT. Protein sequence: CATTHEFTGELFF. V gene TRBV6-1 combines with J gene TRBJ2-2; no firm D call. The CDR3 runs to 13 residues. In germline, CDR1 is MNHNS, CDR2 SASEGT. V lost 10 bases, J lost 4 bases, and 13 bases lay in between.

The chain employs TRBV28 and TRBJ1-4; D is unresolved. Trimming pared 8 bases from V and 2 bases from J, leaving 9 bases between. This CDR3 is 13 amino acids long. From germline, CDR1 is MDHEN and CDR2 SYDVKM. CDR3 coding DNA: TGTGCCAGCTGCGAACAGACTAATGAAAAACTGTTTTTT. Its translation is CASCEQTNEKLFF.

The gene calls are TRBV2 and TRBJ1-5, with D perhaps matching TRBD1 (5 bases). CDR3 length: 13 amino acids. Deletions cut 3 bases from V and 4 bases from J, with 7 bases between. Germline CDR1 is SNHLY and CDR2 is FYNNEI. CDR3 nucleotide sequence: TGTGCCAGCAGTGACAGGGAAAATCAGCCCCAGCATTTT. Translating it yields CASSDRENQPQHF.

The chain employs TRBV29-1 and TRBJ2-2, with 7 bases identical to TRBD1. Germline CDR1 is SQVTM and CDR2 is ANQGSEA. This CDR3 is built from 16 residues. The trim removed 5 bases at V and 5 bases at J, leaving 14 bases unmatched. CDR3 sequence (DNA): TGCAGCGTTAAACAGGGGACGAGGCCAGGAACCGGGGAGCTGTTTTTT. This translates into CSVKQGTRPGTGELFF.

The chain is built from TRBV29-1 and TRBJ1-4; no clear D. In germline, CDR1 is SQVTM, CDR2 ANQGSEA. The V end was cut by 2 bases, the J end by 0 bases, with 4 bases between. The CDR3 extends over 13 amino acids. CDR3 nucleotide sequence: TGCAGCGTTGAACTTGCAACTAATGAAAAACTGTTTTTT. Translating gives CSVELATNEKLFF.

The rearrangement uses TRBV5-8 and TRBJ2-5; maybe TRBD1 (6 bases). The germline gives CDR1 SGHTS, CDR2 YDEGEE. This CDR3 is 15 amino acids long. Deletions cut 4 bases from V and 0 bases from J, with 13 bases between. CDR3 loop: CASSRDNLYQETQYF. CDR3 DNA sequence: TGTGCCAGCAGCCGGGACAACCTGTACCAAGAGACCCAGTACTTC.

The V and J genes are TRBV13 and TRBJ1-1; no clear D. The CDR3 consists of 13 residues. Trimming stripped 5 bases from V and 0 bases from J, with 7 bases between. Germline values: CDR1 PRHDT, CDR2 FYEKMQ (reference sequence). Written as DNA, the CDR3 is TGTGCCAGCAGCCGCCAGATGAACACTGAAGCTTTCTTT. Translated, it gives CASSRQMNTEAFF.

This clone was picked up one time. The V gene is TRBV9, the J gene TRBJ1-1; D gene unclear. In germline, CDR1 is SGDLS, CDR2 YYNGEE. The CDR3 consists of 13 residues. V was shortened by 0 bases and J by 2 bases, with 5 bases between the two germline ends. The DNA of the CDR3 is TGTGCCAGCAGCGTAGTGAGCAACACTGAAGCTTTCTTT. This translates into CASSVVSNTEAFF.

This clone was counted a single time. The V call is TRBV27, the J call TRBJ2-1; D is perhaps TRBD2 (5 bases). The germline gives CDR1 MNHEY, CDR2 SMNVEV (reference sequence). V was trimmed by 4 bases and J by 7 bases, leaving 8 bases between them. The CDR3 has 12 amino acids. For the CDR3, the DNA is TGTGCCAGCAGTTCGAGGGAGAATGAGCAGTTCTTC. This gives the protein CASSSRENEQFF.

The CDR3, as DNA: TGTGCCAGCAGCTTGGAGGTCGGGGACACTGAAGCTTTCTTT. Protein product: CASSLEVGDTEAFF. The chain uses TRBV5-4 and TRBJ1-1; D gene ambiguous. Germline CDR1 is SGHNT and CDR2 is YYREEE (reference sequence). The CDR3 covers 14 residues. With 0 bases removed from V and 3 bases from J, the gap between germline ends came to 9 bases.

The DNA of the CDR3 is TGTGCCAGCAGTCCCGGACAGGGATATGAAAAACTGTTTTTT. As protein: CASSPGQGYEKLFF. V gene TRBV27 combines with J gene TRBJ1-4; 8 bases align to TRBD1. This CDR3 comprises 14 residues. Trimming removed 5 bases from V and 6 bases from J; junction bases left unmatched: 5. Germline assignment: CDR1 MNHEY and CDR2 SMNVEV (reference sequence).

In DNA form, the CDR3 reads TGTGCCAGTAAATCGGGAGGGCAGTCCTACGAGCAGTACTTC. Residues: CASKSGGQSYEQYF. V gene TRBV19 combines with J gene TRBJ2-7, with TRBD2 identical over 8 bases. The germline CDR1 and CDR2 sequences are LNHDA and SQIVND (reference sequence). Trimming at V came to 7 bases and at J to 1 base, leaving 6 bases not matched to a gene. This CDR3 has 14 residues. The whole variable domain, remainder taken from reference TRBV19 and TRBJ2-7, is DGGITQSPKYLFRKEGQNVTLSCEQNLNHDAMYWYRQDPGQGLRLIYYSQIVNDFQKGDIAEGYSVSREKKESFPLTVTSAQKNPTAFYLCASKSGGQSYEQYFGPGTRLTVT.

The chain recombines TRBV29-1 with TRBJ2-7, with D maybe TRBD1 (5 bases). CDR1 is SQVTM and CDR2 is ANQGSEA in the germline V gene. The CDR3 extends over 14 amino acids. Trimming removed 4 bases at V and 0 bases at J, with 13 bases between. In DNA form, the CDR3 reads TGCAGCGTTGGGGGCGGCGGAAGCTCCTACGAGCAGTACTTC. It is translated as CSVGGGGSSYEQYF.

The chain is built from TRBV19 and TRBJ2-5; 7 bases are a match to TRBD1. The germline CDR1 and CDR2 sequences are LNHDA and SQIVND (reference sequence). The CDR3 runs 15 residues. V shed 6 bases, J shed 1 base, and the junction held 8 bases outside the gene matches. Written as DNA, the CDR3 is TGTGCCAGTAGGGGGACAGTCTCAGCCCAAGAGACCCAGTACTTC. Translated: CASRGTVSAQETQYF.

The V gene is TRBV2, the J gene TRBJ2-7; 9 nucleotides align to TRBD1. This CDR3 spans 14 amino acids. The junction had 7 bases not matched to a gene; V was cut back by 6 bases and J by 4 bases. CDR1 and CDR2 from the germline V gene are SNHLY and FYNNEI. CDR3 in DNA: TGTGCCAGCAGGTTACAGGGGGCGGGTTACGAGCAGTACTTC. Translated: CASRLQGAGYEQYF.

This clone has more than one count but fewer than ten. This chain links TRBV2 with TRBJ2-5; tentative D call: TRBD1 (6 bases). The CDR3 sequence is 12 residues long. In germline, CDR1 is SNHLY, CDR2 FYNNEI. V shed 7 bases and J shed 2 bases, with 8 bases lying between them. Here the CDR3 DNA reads TGTGCCAGCACTACAGGGCAAGAGACCCAGTACTTC. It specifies CASTTGQETQYF.

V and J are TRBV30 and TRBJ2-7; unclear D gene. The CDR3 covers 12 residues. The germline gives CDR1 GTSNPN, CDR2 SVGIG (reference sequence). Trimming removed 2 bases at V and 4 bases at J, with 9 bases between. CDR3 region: CAWSSRVYEQYF. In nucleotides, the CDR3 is TGTGCCTGGAGTAGTAGGGTGTACGAGCAGTACTTC. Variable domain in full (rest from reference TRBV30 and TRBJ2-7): SQTIHQWPATLVQPVGSPLSLECTVEGTSNPNLYWYRQAAGRGLQLLFYSVGIGQISSEVPQNLSASRPQDRQFILSSKKLLLSDSGFYLCAWSSRVYEQYFGPGTRLTVT.

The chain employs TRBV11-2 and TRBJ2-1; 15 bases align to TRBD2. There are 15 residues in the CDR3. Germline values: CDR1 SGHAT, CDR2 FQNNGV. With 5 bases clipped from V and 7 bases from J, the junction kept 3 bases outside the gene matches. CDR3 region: CASSQGLAGGNEQFF. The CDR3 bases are TGTGCCAGCAGCCAGGGACTAGCGGGGGGTAATGAGCAGTTCTTC.

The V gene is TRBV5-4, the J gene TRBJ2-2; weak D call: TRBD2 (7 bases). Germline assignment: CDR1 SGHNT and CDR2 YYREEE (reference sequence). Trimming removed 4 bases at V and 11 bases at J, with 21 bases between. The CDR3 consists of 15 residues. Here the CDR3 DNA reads TGTGCCAGCAGCCCCCCGCCGGGGGGCCCTACCGAGCTGTTTTTT. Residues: CASSPPPGGPTELFF.

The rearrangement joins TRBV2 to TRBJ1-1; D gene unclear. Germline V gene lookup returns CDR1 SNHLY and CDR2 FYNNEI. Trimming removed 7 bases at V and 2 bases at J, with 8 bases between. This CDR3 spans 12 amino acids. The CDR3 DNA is TGTGCCAGCAATTTCCACAACACTGAAGCTTTCTTT. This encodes CASNFHNTEAFF. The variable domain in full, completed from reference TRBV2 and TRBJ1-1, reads EPEVTQTPSHQVTQMGQEVILRCVPISNHLYFYWYRQILGQKVEFLVSFYNNEISEKSEIFDDQFSVERPDGSNFTLKIRSTKLEDSAMYFCASNFHNTEAFFGQGTRLTVV.

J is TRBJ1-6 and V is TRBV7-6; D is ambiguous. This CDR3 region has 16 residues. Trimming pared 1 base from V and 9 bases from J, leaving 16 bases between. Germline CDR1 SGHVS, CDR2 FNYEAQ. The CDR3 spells CASSLEPARPGSPLHF. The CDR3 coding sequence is TGTGCCAGCAGCTTAGAGCCGGCCAGGCCTGGTTCACCCCTCCACTTT.

Here the CDR3 DNA reads TGTGCCAGCAACGTCGGTCAGGGACAGCCCCAGCATTTT. It specifies CASNVGQGQPQHF. This chain joins TRBV6-6 and TRBJ1-5, with D possibly TRBD1 on 5 matching bases. This CDR3 has 13 residues. Trimming shortened V by 7 bases and J by 7 bases, and 14 bases separated the two germline ends. Germline CDR1 reads MNHNY; CDR2 reads SVGAGI (reference sequence).

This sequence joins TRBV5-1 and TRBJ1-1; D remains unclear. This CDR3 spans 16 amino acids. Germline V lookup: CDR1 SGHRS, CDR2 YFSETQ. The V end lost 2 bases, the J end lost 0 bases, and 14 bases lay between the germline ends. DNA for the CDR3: TGCGCCAGCAGCTTCTGGACGGATACCTTGAACACTGAAGCTTTCTTT. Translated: CASSFWTDTLNTEAFF.

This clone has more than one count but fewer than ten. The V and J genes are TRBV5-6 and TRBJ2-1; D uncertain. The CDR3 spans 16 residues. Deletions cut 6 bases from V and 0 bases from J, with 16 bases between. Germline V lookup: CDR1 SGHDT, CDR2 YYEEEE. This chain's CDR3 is CASTNRAGGSYNEQFF. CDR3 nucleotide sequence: TGTGCCAGCACCAACCGCGCAGGCGGCTCCTACAATGAGCAGTTCTTC.

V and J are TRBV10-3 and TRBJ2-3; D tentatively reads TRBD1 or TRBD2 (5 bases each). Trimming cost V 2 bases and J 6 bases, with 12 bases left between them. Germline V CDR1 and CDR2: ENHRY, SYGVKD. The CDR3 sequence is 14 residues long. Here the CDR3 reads CAISERDAGDTQYF. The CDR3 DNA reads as TGTGCCATCAGTGAGAGGGACGCAGGGGATACGCAGTATTTT.

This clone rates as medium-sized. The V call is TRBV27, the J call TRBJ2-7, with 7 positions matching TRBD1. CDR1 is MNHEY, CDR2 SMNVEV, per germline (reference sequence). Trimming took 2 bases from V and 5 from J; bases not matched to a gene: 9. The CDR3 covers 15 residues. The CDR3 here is CASSLSRGLLNEQYF. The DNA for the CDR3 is TGTGCCAGCAGTTTAAGTAGGGGGCTCCTGAACGAGCAGTACTTC.